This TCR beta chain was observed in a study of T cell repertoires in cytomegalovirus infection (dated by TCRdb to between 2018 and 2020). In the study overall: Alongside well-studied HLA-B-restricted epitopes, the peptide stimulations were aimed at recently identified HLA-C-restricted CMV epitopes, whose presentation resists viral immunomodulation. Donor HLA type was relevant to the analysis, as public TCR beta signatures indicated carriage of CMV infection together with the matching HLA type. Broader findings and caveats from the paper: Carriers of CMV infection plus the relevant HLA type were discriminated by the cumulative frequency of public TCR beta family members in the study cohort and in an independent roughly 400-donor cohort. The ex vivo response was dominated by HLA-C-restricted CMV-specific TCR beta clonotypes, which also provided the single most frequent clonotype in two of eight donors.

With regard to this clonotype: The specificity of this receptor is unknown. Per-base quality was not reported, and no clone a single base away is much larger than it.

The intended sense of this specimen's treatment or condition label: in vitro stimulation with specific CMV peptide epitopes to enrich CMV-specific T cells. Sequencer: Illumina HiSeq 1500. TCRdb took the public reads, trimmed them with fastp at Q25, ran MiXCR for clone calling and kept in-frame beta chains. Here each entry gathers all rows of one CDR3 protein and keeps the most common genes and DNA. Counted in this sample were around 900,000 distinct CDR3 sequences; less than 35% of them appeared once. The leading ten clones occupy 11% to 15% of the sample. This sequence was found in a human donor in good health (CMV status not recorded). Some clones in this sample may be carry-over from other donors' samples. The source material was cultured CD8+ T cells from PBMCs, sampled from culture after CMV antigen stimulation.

The CDR3 has the sequence CASSLGGVRTDTQYF. DNA sequence: TGTGCCAGCAGCCTAGGAGGGGTGAGGACAGATACGCAGTATTTT. This chain joins TRBV12-3 or TRBV12-4 to TRBJ2-3; D gene: possibly TRBD2, on 6 matching bases. Counted from cysteine to phenylalanine, this CDR3 has 15 amino acids. Only CDR3 DNA is held: 45 bases, read in frame from base 1. V is pared back by 6 bases and J by 3 bases, with 16 bases lying between the germline termini.